What follows are 30 T cell receptor beta chains derived from one specimen sequenced in a study of blood T cell repertoires in COVID-19 (dated by TCRdb to 2018 to 2021). Library construction relied on the immunoSEQ multiplex PCR assay. Drawn from immuneACCESS, this table holds only the in-frame rearrangements with V and J called that TCRdb kept. Clones are partly lost; checked studies trace under half to an unresolved V gene and leave the rest unexplained. The sample table holds more than 100,000 clones, of which about 86% were seen once. 3% to 3.5% of the sample comes from the top ten. Sequencing used peripheral blood. The receptor set was obtained from a human donor in a cohort sampled during active COVID-19.

The chain employs TRBV28 and TRBJ1-1; D may be TRBD1 (6 bases). Germline-derived CDR1 and CDR2 are MDHEN and SYDVKM. Trimming cost V 1 base and J 1 base, with 16 bases left between them. The CDR3 extends over 17 amino acids. CDR3 sequence: CASSLFLTSGENTEAFF. As DNA, the CDR3 is TGTGCCAGCAGTTTATTTCTAACGTCAGGGGAGAACACTGAAGCTTTCTTT.

The chain joins TRBV7-8 to TRBJ2-5; the D gene is possibly TRBD1 (6 bases). Germline V CDR1 and CDR2: SGHVS, FQNEAQ. V lost 4 bases and J lost 1, with 13 bases in between. This CDR3 spans 15 amino acids. CDR3 sequence (DNA): TGTGCCAGCAGCTCGACGACAGGCCCCCAAGAGACCCAGTACTTC. Residues: CASSSTTGPQETQYF.

Only a few counts were recorded for this clone. The rearrangement links TRBV7-9 to TRBJ2-3, with a tentative D call TRBD2 (6 bases). Between the trimmed V and J ends, which lost 3 bases and 3 bases, there was a span of 13 bases. The CDR3 is 15 amino acids. Germline V lookup: CDR1 SEHNR, CDR2 FQNEAQ (reference sequence). This chain's CDR3 is CASSFGWGRTDTQYF. CDR3 DNA: TGTGCCAGCAGCTTTGGGTGGGGGAGGACAGATACGCAGTATTTT.

This chain uses TRBV4-1 with TRBJ1-6, with 8 nucleotides matching TRBD1. CDR3 length: 17 residues. Germline CDR1 reads MGHRA; CDR2 reads YSYEKL. Trimming removed 1 base from V and 4 bases from J; junction bases left unmatched: 6. CDR3 residues: CASSQGLRDRYNSPLHF. Written as DNA, the CDR3 is TGCGCCAGCAGCCAAGGGCTCCGGGACAGGTATAATTCACCCCTCCACTTT.

The rearrangement uses TRBV5-1 and TRBJ2-1, with 7 positions matching TRBD2. CDR3 length: 17 residues. The J segment lost 1 base and the V segment lost 8 bases, leaving 15 bases of the junction unmatched. Germline CDR1 SGHRS, CDR2 YFSETQ. CDR3 in DNA: TGCGCCAGTTCTTCTGGCAGGGCTAGCGGTTCCTACAATGAGCAGTTCTTC. It specifies CASSSGRASGSYNEQFF.

A few counts support this clone. The chain has TRBV11-2 and TRBJ1-6, with D uncertain. CDR1 is SGHAT and CDR2 is FQNNGV in the germline V gene. V was pared by 5 bases and J by 4 bases, with 9 bases between. The CDR3 is made up of 14 amino acids. The CDR3 loop is CASSPGNYNSPLHF. DNA of the CDR3: TGTGCCAGCAGCCCCGGGAATTATAATTCACCCCTCCACTTT.

The chain couples TRBV27 to TRBJ2-3; the match to TRBD2 covers 11 bases. CDR1 MNHEY and CDR2 SMNVEV come from the germline V gene (reference sequence). The junction had 4 bases not matched to a gene; V was cut back by 4 bases and J by 4 bases. This CDR3 is 15 amino acids long. The CDR3 reads CASSWTSGRSDTQYF. DNA of the CDR3: TGTGCCAGCAGTTGGACTAGCGGGCGTTCAGATACGCAGTATTTT.

The gene calls are TRBV5-6 and TRBJ1-1; TRBD1 might be the D (6 bases). Per the germline V gene, CDR1 is SGHDT and CDR2 is YYEEEE. Trimming pared 4 bases from V and 9 bases from J, leaving 16 bases between. The CDR3 length is 13 residues. For the CDR3, the DNA is TGTGCCAGCAGCCCCCACCCGGGACAACAAGCTTTCTTT. Translated, it gives CASSPHPGQQAFF.

V is TRBV9 and J is TRBJ2-5, with 7 bases aligning to TRBD1. Trimming at V came to 2 bases and at J to 5 bases, leaving 9 bases not matched to a gene. The CDR3 is made up of 15 amino acids. Per the germline V gene, CDR1 is SGDLS and CDR2 is YYNGEE. In nucleotides, the CDR3 is TGTGCCAGCAGCGTTTCCACAGGGGAACGGGAGACCCAGTACTTC. It translates to CASSVSTGERETQYF.

The chain recombines TRBV19 with TRBJ2-3; D perhaps matches TRBD2 (5 bases). V was pared by 1 base and J by 4 bases, with 9 bases between. Germline CDR1 and CDR2: LNHDA and SQIVND (reference sequence). This CDR3 is 14 amino acids long. In DNA, the CDR3 is TGTGCCAGTAGTATAGGAGGGTTGGCAGATACGCAGTATTTT. Protein: CASSIGGLADTQYF.

This clone turned up a few times. The chain combines TRBV2 with TRBJ1-2, with unresolved D. The germline gives CDR1 SNHLY, CDR2 FYNNEI. The CDR3 extends over 15 amino acids. V shed 7 bases and J shed 5 bases, with 20 bases lying between them. CDR3 residues: CASTDPAHTVYGYTF. In nucleotides, the CDR3 is TGTGCCAGCACCGACCCCGCTCATACAGTTTATGGCTACACCTTC.

The chain joins TRBV7-9 to TRBJ2-7; a possible D gene is TRBD1 (6 bases). The CDR3 spans 13 residues. The V end lost 5 bases, the J end lost 4 bases, and 12 bases lay between the germline ends. Per the germline V gene, CDR1 is SEHNR and CDR2 is FQNEAQ (reference sequence). CDR3 nucleotide sequence: TGTGCCAGCAGCATTGGACAGCCTTACGAGCAGTACTTC. Translating it yields CASSIGQPYEQYF.

V is TRBV7-2 and J is TRBJ2-4; tentative D call: TRBD2 (7 bases). CDR1 is SGHTA and CDR2 is FQGNSA in the germline V gene. This CDR3 has 16 amino acids. V lost 3 bases and J 2 bases, leaving 14 bases between the germline ends. In DNA form, the CDR3 reads TGTGCCAGCAGCTTCAGGAGGGGGGGGACCAAAAACATTCAGTACTTC. Protein: CASSFRRGGTKNIQYF. The whole variable domain, filled in from reference TRBV7-2 and TRBJ2-4, reads GAGVSQSPSNKVTEKGKDVELRCDPISGHTALYWYRQSLGQGLEFLIYFQGNSAPDKSGLPSDRFSAERTGGSVSTLTIQRTQQEDSAVYLCASSFRRGGTKNIQYFGAGTRLSVL.

The chain uses TRBV6-5 and TRBJ1-2, with 7 nucleotides matching TRBD1. Germline values: CDR1 MNHEY, CDR2 SVGAGI. The J segment lost 8 bases and the V segment lost 0 bases, leaving 0 bases of the junction unmatched. There are 12 residues in the CDR3. As DNA, the CDR3 is TGTGCCAGCAGTTACTCGACAGGGGGCTACACCTTC. It translates to CASSYSTGGYTF.

This clone was counted a single time. This chain connects TRBV5-1 to TRBJ1-2; no definite D call. Germline V gene sequence: CDR1 SGHRS, CDR2 YFSETQ. This CDR3 is 13 amino acids long. Trimming shortened V by 4 bases and J by 6 bases, and 13 bases separated the two germline ends. This chain's CDR3 is CASSPEAADGYTF. As DNA, the CDR3 is TGCGCCAGCAGCCCGGAGGCGGCTGATGGCTACACCTTC.

The chain uses TRBV19 and TRBJ2-7; weak D call: TRBD1 (5 bases). CDR1 and CDR2 from the germline V gene are LNHDA and SQIVND (reference sequence). CDR3 size: 14 residues. V was clipped by 1 base and J by 3 bases, with 10 bases between them. The CDR3 spells CASSIVTGYYEQYF. In DNA, the CDR3 is TGTGCCAGTAGTATAGTAACAGGCTACTACGAGCAGTACTTC.

The V gene is TRBV2, the J gene TRBJ1-1; the D gene is possibly TRBD1 (5 bases). CDR3 size: 14 residues. In germline, CDR1 is SNHLY, CDR2 FYNNEI. V gave up 3 bases and J gave up 1 base, with 9 bases separating them. CDR3 coding DNA: TGTGCCAGCAGTGACAGGCAGGGGAACACTGAAGCTTTCTTT. It is translated as CASSDRQGNTEAFF.

This clone has a single count. The chain links TRBV7-2 to TRBJ2-5, with D possibly matching TRBD2 (6 bases). V was cut by 3 bases and J by 0 bases, with 8 bases left in between. The CDR3 has 14 residues. Germline V gene lookup returns CDR1 SGHTA and CDR2 FQGNSA. The CDR3 region is CASSLRGNQETQYF. CDR3 DNA: TGTGCCAGCAGCTTGCGGGGAAACCAAGAGACCCAGTACTTC.

The genes are TRBV28 and TRBJ2-7, with TRBD2 matching 8 bases. The junction had 4 bases not matched to a gene; V was cut back by 5 bases and J by 4 bases. The CDR3 runs to 13 residues. CDR1 and CDR2 (germline): MDHEN, SYDVKM. For the CDR3, the DNA is TGTGCCAGCAGTCCCGGCGGGAGGTACGAGCAGTACTTC. It translates to CASSPGGRYEQYF.

The chain links TRBV27 to TRBJ1-2, with TRBD1 matching over 8 bases. The V segment lost 4 bases and the J segment 0 bases; nucleotides outside the gene matches: 16. This CDR3 contains 19 residues. CDR1 is MNHEY and CDR2 is SMNVEV in the germline V gene (reference sequence). CDR3 in DNA: TGTGCCAGCAGTTACCTCCGGGACAGGAGATCTGAAGCTAACTATGGCTACACCTTC. It codes for CASSYLRDRRSEANYGYTF.

This chain links TRBV7-2 with TRBJ1-1; D uncertain. The germline V gene encodes CDR1 SGHTA and CDR2 FQGNSA. The CDR3 contains 11 residues. Trimming pared 5 bases from V and 8 bases from J, leaving 9 bases between. The chain's CDR3 is CASSPGWEAFF. CDR3 nucleotides: TGTGCCAGCAGCCCCGGGTGGGAAGCTTTCTTT.

The chain couples TRBV10-1 to TRBJ2-1; TRBD2 matches 10 bases. V dropped 5 bases and J dropped 7; count of bases not matched to a gene: 5. The CDR3 has 14 amino acids. Germline lookup yields CDR1 WNHNN and CDR2 SYGVQD (reference sequence). The CDR3 loop reads CASSSSGSGNEQFF. The CDR3 bases are TGCGCCAGCAGTTCTAGCGGGAGTGGAAATGAGCAGTTCTTC.

The rearrangement uses TRBV10-3 and TRBJ2-2; unclear D gene. CDR1 is ENHRY, CDR2 SYGVKD, per germline. The CDR3 runs to 12 residues. Trimming pared 8 bases from V and 5 bases from J, leaving 9 bases between. The CDR3 region has the DNA TGTGCCATCGGAGATCTAACCGGGGAGCTGTTTTTT. Translating gives CAIGDLTGELFF.

The chain recombines TRBV14 with TRBJ2-7; D not certain. CDR3 length: 13 amino acids. The germline CDR1 and CDR2 sequences are SGHDN and FVKESK. The V gene lost 2 bases and the J gene lost 2 bases, with 7 bases spanning the gap. This CDR3 reads CASSQIGAYEQYF. CDR3 coding DNA: TGTGCCAGCAGCCAAATAGGAGCCTACGAGCAGTACTTC. Full variable domain (rest looked up from reference TRBV14 and TRBJ2-7): EAGVTQFPSHSVIEKGQTVTLRCDPISGHDNLYWYRRVMGKEIKFLLHFVKESKQDESGMPNNRFLAERTGGTYSTLKVQPAELEDSGVYFCASSQIGAYEQYFGPGTRLTVT.

This chain links TRBV4-3 with TRBJ1-3, with D perhaps TRBD1 (5 bases). Germline CDR1 is LGHNA and CDR2 is YSLEER. This CDR3 comprises 15 residues. V dropped 1 base and J dropped 1 base, with 8 bases sitting between them. In DNA form, the CDR3 reads TGCGCCAGCAGCCAAGGAGCAGGGTCTGGAAACACCATATATTTT. Translated: CASSQGAGSGNTIYF.

The chain has TRBV12-5 and TRBJ2-1; D is uncertain. The V end lost 6 bases, the J end lost 3 bases, and 9 bases lay between the germline ends. CDR1 LGHNT and CDR2 FRNRAP come from the germline V gene. There are 13 residues in the CDR3. CDR3 sequence: CASGPGDYNEQFF. The DNA of the CDR3 is TGTGCTAGTGGCCCCGGAGACTACAATGAGCAGTTCTTC.

V gene TRBV11-2 combines with J gene TRBJ2-7; TRBD2 aligns across 9 bases. Germline V CDR1 and CDR2: SGHAT, FQNNGV. The trim removed 4 bases at V and 2 bases at J, leaving 18 bases unmatched. The length of the CDR3 is 19 residues. In nucleotides, the CDR3 is TGTGCCAGCAGCTCCTTACAGGGGCACTTAGCGGGAGCGACCTACGAGCAGTACTTC. Protein: CASSSLQGHLAGATYEQYF.

V and J are TRBV7-2 and TRBJ2-5; 8 bases fit TRBD1. Germline V gene lookup returns CDR1 SGHTA and CDR2 FQGNSA. The J segment lost 5 bases and the V segment lost 5 bases, leaving 10 bases of the junction unmatched. This CDR3 comprises 15 residues. This chain's CDR3 is CASSLPSGGRETQYF. The CDR3 region has the DNA TGTGCCAGCAGCCTGCCCTCAGGGGGCAGGGAGACCCAGTACTTC.

The V call is TRBV6-2 or TRBV6-3, the J call TRBJ2-1; no clear D gene. Trimming removed 0 bases from V and 12 bases from J, with 9 bases in between. CDR1 MNHEY and CDR2 SVGEGT come from the germline V gene. This CDR3 contains 12 residues. The CDR3 sequence is CASSYSGVRQFF. In DNA form, the CDR3 reads TGTGCCAGCAGTTACTCGGGCGTAAGGCAGTTCTTC.

V usage is TRBV6-4 and J usage is TRBJ1-2, with TRBD1 as a possible D gene (6 bases). V lost 5 bases, J lost 3 bases, and 16 bases lay in between. This CDR3 comprises 15 residues. Germline CDR1 reads MRHNA; CDR2 reads SNTAGT. The CDR3 DNA reads TGTGCCAGCAGTAGGAATTACAGGGAAGACTATGGCTACACCTTC. Translated: CASSRNYREDYGYTF.